The 15 T cell receptor beta chains below were found in one sample sequenced in a study of cytomegalovirus exposure and HLA in healthy donors. Primers: 60 Vbeta forward and 13 Jbeta reverse. TCRdb keeps only in-frame clones here, not all; method: immunoSEQ multiplex PCR. The sample carries 100,000 to 150,000 clones, 65% to 80% recorded once. The source material was PBMCs. These receptors all stem from a woman between 40 and 55 years old in good health and CMV-seronegative.

The V and J genes are TRBV7-3 and TRBJ2-3; TRBD2 matches 8 bases. CDR3 size: 17 residues. V lost 5 bases, J lost 2 bases, and 12 bases stayed unmatched. Germline V gene lookup returns CDR1 SGHTA and CDR2 FQGTGA. The CDR3 is CASSPRGGTSYTDTQYF. DNA of the CDR3: TGTGCCAGCAGCCCACGCGGCGGGACTAGTTACACAGATACGCAGTATTTT.

V and J are TRBV7-3 and TRBJ2-1; no definite D call. The ends were cut back, 1 base at V and 3 bases at J, with 10 bases in the middle. This CDR3 has 15 residues. CDR1 and CDR2 from the germline V gene are SGHTA and FQGTGA. CDR3 nucleotide sequence: TGTGCCAGCAGCTTAATGGGTAGCAGCTACAATGAGCAGTTCTTC. It translates to CASSLMGSSYNEQFF.

The V and J genes are TRBV28 and TRBJ2-5; 7 bases agree with TRBD2. Germline trimming cut 2 bases from V and 1 base from J; bases unmatched to any gene: 1. The CDR3 is made up of 14 amino acids. The germline CDR1 and CDR2 sequences are MDHEN and SYDVKM. CDR3 in DNA: TGTGCCAGCAGTTTAGCGGGGGTCCAAGAGACCCAGTACTTC. Protein sequence: CASSLAGVQETQYF. Filled out from reference TRBV28 and TRBJ2-5, the complete variable domain reads DVKVTQSSRYLVKRTGEKVFLECVQDMDHENMFWYRQDPGLGLRLIYFSYDVKMKEKGDIPEGYSVSREKKERFSLILESASTNQTSMYLCASSLAGVQETQYFGPGTRLLVL.

CDR3 sequence: CAWTSGVPYGYTF. DNA for the CDR3: TGTGCCTGGACGTCCGGGGTCCCCTATGGCTACACCTTC. The rearrangement uses TRBV30 and TRBJ1-2; D gene uncertain. Trimming took off 4 bases at V and 4 bases at J, with 13 bases between the two ends. Germline values: CDR1 GTSNPN, CDR2 SVGIG (reference sequence). The CDR3 spans 13 residues. The variable domain in full, with the rest retrieved from reference TRBV30 and TRBJ1-2, is SQTIHQWPATLVQPVGSPLSLECTVEGTSNPNLYWYRQAAGRGLQLLFYSVGIGQISSEVPQNLSASRPQDRQFILSSKKLLLSDSGFYLCAWTSGVPYGYTFGSGTRLTVV.

V gene TRBV28 combines with J gene TRBJ2-4, with TRBD1 as a possible D gene (6 bases). CDR1 is MDHEN and CDR2 is SYDVKM in the germline V gene. CDR3 length: 13 amino acids. The ends were cut back, 10 bases at V and 2 bases at J, with 12 bases in the middle. The CDR3 DNA reads as TGTGCCACGTCCGGGACACCCAAAAACATTCAGTACTTC. Its translation is CATSGTPKNIQYF.

The V and J genes are TRBV7-8 and TRBJ1-2; tentative D call: TRBD1 (5 bases). The CDR3 runs 12 residues. V was trimmed by 3 bases and J by 8 bases, leaving 10 bases between them. Per the germline V gene, CDR1 is SGHVS and CDR2 is FQNEAQ. CDR3 bases: TGTGCCAGCAGCTTCAGGGCAGGGGGCTACACCTTC. Its protein product is CASSFRAGGYTF.

The chain joins TRBV9 to TRBJ1-1, with D tentatively TRBD1 (6 bases). The V and J ends lost 2 bases and 2 bases respectively, with 10 bases between them. This CDR3 has 14 amino acids. Germline assignment: CDR1 SGDLS and CDR2 YYNGEE. CDR3 in amino acids: CASSVTGGNTEAFF. DNA of the CDR3: TGTGCCAGCAGCGTCACGGGGGGCAACACTGAAGCTTTCTTT.

The V and J genes are TRBV18 and TRBJ1-1; the match to TRBD1 covers 8 bases. J lost 5 bases, V lost 7 bases, and 6 bases had no gene match. Germline values: CDR1 KGHSH, CDR2 LQKENI. This CDR3 is built from 13 residues. The CDR3 is CASLIQGGTEAFF. The DNA for the CDR3 is TGTGCCAGCTTAATACAGGGGGGGACTGAAGCTTTCTTT.

The V gene is TRBV19, the J gene TRBJ2-1, with D possibly being TRBD1 (5 bases). Germline assignment: CDR1 LNHDA and CDR2 SQIVND (reference sequence). The CDR3 totals 15 residues. Trimming left V 4 bases short and J 8 bases short, with 18 bases between. CDR3 DNA sequence: TGTGCCAGTAGTACCCCACTGGACAATCTCCATGAGCAGTTCTTC. Translated: CASSTPLDNLHEQFF. Drawing the rest from reference TRBV19 and TRBJ2-1, the complete variable domain is DGGITQSPKYLFRKEGQNVTLSCEQNLNHDAMYWYRQDPGQGLRLIYYSQIVNDFQKGDIAEGYSVSREKKESFPLTVTSAQKNPTAFYLCASSTPLDNLHEQFFGPGTRLTVL.

The chain combines TRBV6-4 with TRBJ2-2; a weak D match, TRBD2 (5 bases). In germline, CDR1 is MRHNA, CDR2 SNTAGT. With 0 bases removed from V and 7 bases from J, the gap between germline ends came to 9 bases. The CDR3 runs to 14 residues. This CDR3 is CASSDSTGSGELFF. The CDR3 DNA reads as TGTGCCAGCAGTGACTCGACGGGGAGCGGGGAGCTGTTTTTT.

This clone was observed a single time. V is TRBV11-1 and J is TRBJ2-7; 14 positions agree with TRBD2. V gave up 3 bases and J gave up 3 bases; unmatched junction bases: 7. The CDR3 covers 17 residues. Germline V lookup: CDR1 SGHAT, CDR2 FQDESV (reference sequence). The CDR3 spells CASSLDGTSGRGYEQYF. The DNA for the CDR3 is TGTGCCAGCAGCTTGGATGGGACTAGCGGGAGAGGCTACGAGCAGTACTTC.

The rearrangement uses TRBV28 and TRBJ1-2; the D is unclear. Trimming left V 2 bases short and J 5 bases short, with 15 bases between. This CDR3 has 15 amino acids. CDR1 and CDR2 (germline): MDHEN, SYDVKM. The DNA of the CDR3 is TGTGCCAGCAGTTTAGAGGGAGTTGACCTATATGGCTACACCTTC. This codes for CASSLEGVDLYGYTF.

This rearrangement joins TRBV28 to TRBJ1-2; 8 bases line up with TRBD1. The CDR3 runs to 11 residues. Germline values: CDR1 MDHEN, CDR2 SYDVKM. Unmatched junction bases numbered 2, after V lost 6 bases and J lost 8 bases. CDR3 nucleotide sequence: TGTGCCAGCAGCAGGGGGCTCGGCTACACCTTC. Its translation is CASSRGLGYTF.

The V call is TRBV28, the J call TRBJ2-5; tentative D call: TRBD2 (7 bases). The CDR3 is 14 residues long. The V and J ends lost 5 bases and 4 bases respectively, with 14 bases between them. Germline V gives CDR1 MDHEN, CDR2 SYDVKM. The CDR3 sequence is CASSDGGRAETQYF. CDR3 nucleotide sequence: TGTGCCAGCAGTGACGGGGGGCGGGCAGAGACCCAGTACTTC.

The DNA of the CDR3 is TGTGCCAGCAGCTTATCGACAGGGTCGGATGAGCAGTTCTTC. The encoded protein is CASSLSTGSDEQFF. V usage is TRBV7-8 and J usage is TRBJ2-1; 7 bases are a match to TRBD1. This CDR3 is built from 14 residues. Trimming took 2 bases from V and 8 from J; bases not matched to a gene: 6. Per germline, CDR1 SGHVS and CDR2 FQNEAQ. Supplemented by reference TRBV7-8 and TRBJ2-1, the full variable domain reads GAGVSQSPRYKVAKRGQDVALRCDPISGHVSLFWYQQALGQGPEFLTYFQNEAQLDKSGLPSDRFFAERPEGSVSTLKIQRTQQEDSAVYLCASSLSTGSDEQFFGPGTRLTVL.